Listed below are T cell receptor beta chains from one sample, sequenced in a study of technical replicates of blood from a handful of donors. TCRdb's copy holds only in-frame clones and misses some; the assay was immunoSEQ multiplex PCR. The table lists tens of thousands of clones, 94% of them singletons, with about 0.26% in the top ten. The sequencing input was T cells isolated from PBMCs. These receptors were obtained from a human donor in good health. Both conserved end residues are part of each CDR3. A D gene is named only where the DNA matches it firmly. Some rows have no size entry. The others give once, few or many, or a class for an expanded clone.

abundance	len	v_gene	d_gene	j_gene	CDR3nt	CDR3aa
NA	14	TRBV19	TRBD1	TRBJ1-4	TGTGCCAGTACCCCCTTAGGGGGCAGTGAAAAACTGTTTTTT	CASTPLGGSEKLFF
few	13	TRBV30	NA	TRBJ1-5	TGTGCCTGGAGTGAGAGGAGCAATCAGCCCCAGCATTTT	CAWSERSNQPQHF
NA	14	TRBV19	TRBD1	TRBJ2-7	TGTGCCAGTAGTTGGACAGGGGGCTCCTACGAGCAGTACTTC	CASSWTGGSYEQYF
NA	16	TRBV5-6	NA	TRBJ2-5	TGTGCCAGCAGCTTGGTTTCCGCGATGGTCCAAGAGACCCAGTACTTC	CASSLVSAMVQETQYF
NA	16	TRBV19	NA	TRBJ2-2	TGTGCCAGTAGTCCCAGGGGCAGGGGATACACCGGGGAGCTGTTTTTT	CASSPRGRGYTGELFF
NA	16	TRBV5-6	NA	TRBJ1-1	TGTGCCAGCAGCCGTCTCCCAACAGGGCGGGGGACTGAAGCTTTCTTT	CASSRLPTGRGTEAFF
NA	19	TRBV4-1	TRBD1	TRBJ1-4	TGCGCCAGCAGCCAAGATCCCCGGGACAGGGGGCTCTCGAGAGAAAAACTGTTTTTT	CASSQDPRDRGLSREKLFF
NA	16	TRBV18	TRBD1	TRBJ2-7	TGTGCCAGCTCACCACCTATGGGACAGGGGGACTACGAGCAGTACTTC	CASSPPMGQGDYEQYF
NA	13	TRBV6-6	NA	TRBJ2-7	TGTGCCAGCAGTTACTCTCTATCCTACGAGCAGTACTTC	CASSYSLSYEQYF
NA	17	TRBV25-1	TRBD2	TRBJ2-5	TGTGCCAGCAGCCCCAGAGGGCGGGAGAACCACCAAGAGACCCAGTACTTC	CASSPRGRENHQETQYF
NA	14	TRBV29-1	TRBD1	TRBJ2-1	TGCAGCGCTGACTGGACAGGGGCGTACAATGAGCAGTTCTTC	CSADWTGAYNEQFF
NA	16	TRBV7-6	TRBD2	TRBJ2-2	TGTGCCAGCAGCAAGGGACTAGCGGGGAACACCGGGGAGCTGTTTTTT	CASSKGLAGNTGELFF
NA	14	TRBV5-4	TRBD1	TRBJ1-2	TGTGCCAGCAGCCCGGAGGGACAGCCGTATGGCTACACCTTC	CASSPEGQPYGYTF
NA	14	TRBV7-6	NA	TRBJ2-3	TGTGCCAGCAGCCAGACGGGTGGTCCGGATACGCAGTATTTT	CASSQTGGPDTQYF
NA	17	TRBV6-1	NA	TRBJ1-5	TGTGCCAGCAGTGAAGTATCGACTCGGGTAGGTAATCAGCCCCAGCATTTT	CASSEVSTRVGNQPQHF
NA	14	TRBV5-1	TRBD2	TRBJ2-5	TGCGCCAGCAGCGGGGGGGGACTAACGGAGACCCAGTACTTC	CASSGGGLTETQYF
NA	16	TRBV7-8	NA	TRBJ2-1	TGTGCCAGCAGCTTAAAAATAAGCGAGGGTTACAATGAGCAGTTCTTC	CASSLKISEGYNEQFF
NA	15	TRBV5-1	NA	TRBJ1-5	TGCGCCAGCAGCTTGGTCTCCGGGGGCAATCAGCCCCAGCATTTT	CASSLVSGGNQPQHF
NA	14	TRBV4-1	TRBD1	TRBJ2-7	TGCGCCAGCAGCCAAGGGGACAGATCCTACGAGCAGTACTTC	CASSQGDRSYEQYF
NA	12	TRBV6-6	TRBD2	TRBJ2-7	TGTGCCAGCACCGGGGGGGGTAACGAGCAGTACTTC	CASTGGGNEQYF
NA	13	TRBV7-6	NA	TRBJ2-3	TGTGCCAGCAGCTGGGGGGGGGCGGATACGCAGTATTTT	CASSWGGADTQYF
NA	16	TRBV5-1	TRBD2	TRBJ2-1	TGCGCCAGCAGCTCGCCTAGCGGTTACTCCTACAATGAGCAGTTCTTC	CASSSPSGYSYNEQFF
NA	16	TRBV28	TRBD1	TRBJ2-7	TGTGCCAGCAGTTTATCCACCGCAGGGGGCAGGTGGGAGCAGTACTTC	CASSLSTAGGRWEQYF
NA	15	TRBV7-3	NA	TRBJ1-6	TGTGCCAGCAGCTCCTCGGACAGTTTTAATTCACCCCTCCACTTT	CASSSSDSFNSPLHF
NA	15	TRBV7-9	TRBD2	TRBJ2-7	TGTGCCAGCACCACGACTAGCGGGAATGCGTACGAGCAGTACTTC	CASTTTSGNAYEQYF
NA	15	TRBV25-1	NA	TRBJ2-1	TGTGCCAGCAGTGCCGGCACCGGGACATCACAACGACAGTTCTTC	CASSAGTGTSQRQFF
NA	15	TRBV7-9	TRBD1	TRBJ1-1	TGTGCCAGCAAAATGATGGGGACAGGGGCCGATGAAGCTTTCTTT	CASKMMGTGADEAFF
NA	14	TRBV29-1	NA	TRBJ2-3	TGCAGCGTTGAAATGTTCGGGGGTTCAGATACGCAGTATTTT	CSVEMFGGSDTQYF
NA	13	TRBV6-5	TRBD1	TRBJ2-7	TGTGCCAGCAGTTACACGTGGACAGGGCGAGTCCTCTTC	CASSYTWTGRVLF
NA	14	TRBV5-5	NA	TRBJ2-7	TGTGCCAGCAGCTTGGTGGTGGAGGGCGACGAGCAGTACTTC	CASSLVVEGDEQYF
NA	13	TRBV7-6	NA	TRBJ2-7	TGTGCCAGCAGCTTAGTGGCGGCGAGGGAGCAGTACTTC	CASSLVAAREQYF
NA	16	TRBV4-2	TRBD1	TRBJ2-7	TGTGCCAGCAGCCTCCCGCCAGGGGACAGGGGATCCGAGCAGTACTTC	CASSLPPGDRGSEQYF
NA	15	TRBV7-6	NA	TRBJ2-1	TGTGCCAGCAGCCTACTAGACACGGGTCCAAATGAGCAGTTCTTC	CASSLLDTGPNEQFF
NA	15	TRBV2	NA	TRBJ1-1	TGTGCCTCCAGCGGGAGGGATGTCGTGGACACTGAAGCTTTCTTT	CASSGRDVVDTEAFF
NA	14	TRBV5-6	NA	TRBJ1-5	TGTGCCAGCAGCTTGGGAACAGGGTTGCAGCCCCAGCATTTT	CASSLGTGLQPQHF
NA	15	TRBV7-2	TRBD1	TRBJ2-7	TGTGCCAGCAGCTTAACACGGGACAGCTTATACGAGCAGTACTTC	CASSLTRDSLYEQYF
NA	21	TRBV5-1	TRBD1	TRBJ1-4	TGCGCCAGCAGCTGGATAAGGGTTGGGACAGGGGCTTCAGCAACTAATGAAAAACTGTTTTTT	CASSWIRVGTGASATNEKLFF
NA	15	TRBV7-9	NA	TRBJ1-1	TGTGCCAGCGGTCCTCGGACGACAGTCAACACTGAAGCTTTCTTT	CASGPRTTVNTEAFF
NA	16	TRBV29-1	TRBD1	TRBJ1-2	TGCAGCGTTGGTCTGAAGGGACAGGGGGTCCTCTATGGCTACACCTTC	CSVGLKGQGVLYGYTF
NA	14	TRBV7-2	NA	TRBJ1-2	TGTGCCAGCAGCTTAGGAGGGGGACCTTATGGCTACACCTTC	CASSLGGGPYGYTF
NA	15	TRBV1	NA	TRBJ2-6	TGCACCAGCAGATGTGCACAAAGTCGGGCCAACGTCCTGACTTTC	CTSRCAQSRANVLTF
NA	18	TRBV25-1	NA	TRBJ2-5	TGTGCCAGCAGTGTACAATTTTTCGAGGGATCCCCCCAAGAGACCCAGTACTTC	CASSVQFFEGSPQETQYF
few	14	TRBV11-3	NA	TRBJ1-1	TGTGCCAGCAGCTTATCTCGTCTCGGCACTGAAGCTTTCTTT	CASSLSRLGTEAFF
NA	17	TRBV7-8	TRBD2	TRBJ2-5	TGTGCCAGCAGCTTAGTAGTGACTAGCGTTTCCAAAGAGACCCAGTACTTC	CASSLVVTSVSKETQYF
NA	12	TRBV15	NA	TRBJ2-1	TGTGCCACGCGGGCAGAGTTGAATGAGCAGTTCTTC	CATRAELNEQFF
NA	15	TRBV19	TRBD2	TRBJ2-1	TGTGCCAGTACCCTCAGGACTAGCGGGAACAATGAGCAGTTCTTC	CASTLRTSGNNEQFF
NA	16	TRBV27	NA	TRBJ2-3	TGTGCCAGCAGTTTATTAGGGGGACCTGGCACAGATACGCAGTATTTT	CASSLLGGPGTDTQYF
NA	12	TRBV6-5	NA	TRBJ2-3	TGTGCCAGCAGGTCAGGGGATGATACGCAGTATTTT	CASRSGDDTQYF
NA	15	TRBV10-3	TRBD1	TRBJ1-1	TGTGCCATCAGTGACCCCGGGACAGGGGGTTTCGAAGCTTTCTTT	CAISDPGTGGFEAFF
NA	15	TRBV5-1	NA	TRBJ2-5	TGCGCCAGCAGCTTGACAGGGTTGAACCAAGAGACCCAGTACTTC	CASSLTGLNQETQYF
NA	16	TRBV5-6	TRBD1	TRBJ2-4	TGTGCCAGCAGCAGGCTGGACAGGGGGAACCAAAACATTCAGTACTTC	CASSRLDRGNQNIQYF
NA	14	TRBV19	TRBD1	TRBJ2-1	TGTGCCAGTAGTAACCGGGACAGAAACAATGAGCAGTTCTTC	CASSNRDRNNEQFF
NA	14	TRBV5-1	TRBD1	TRBJ1-5	TGCGCCAGCAGCTTGACAGGGGGGAATCAGCCCCAGCATTTT	CASSLTGGNQPQHF
once	15	TRBV15	NA	TRBJ2-5	TGTGCCACCAGCAGAGATGAAAGCTTGATCGGGACCCAGTACTTC	CATSRDESLIGTQYF
NA	15	TRBV5-1	TRBD1	TRBJ2-1	TGCGCCAGCAGCATCGGGACAGAGAACCACAATGAGCAGTTCTTC	CASSIGTENHNEQFF
NA	11	TRBV30	NA	TRBJ2-3	TGTGCCTGCCGGGACACAGATACGCAGTATTTT	CACRDTDTQYF
NA	16	TRBV28	TRBD1	TRBJ2-3	TGTGCCAGCAGTTTATCGACAGGGGGCGGCACAGATACGCAGTATTTT	CASSLSTGGGTDTQYF
once	14	TRBV19	TRBD1	TRBJ2-7	TGTGCCAGTATGGAGGGGACAGGGTCCTACGAGCAGTACTTC	CASMEGTGSYEQYF
NA	19	TRBV7-9	TRBD2	TRBJ2-4	TGTGCCAGCAGCTCTCCAGGACTAGCGGGAGGACACGAGTTTGACATTCAGTACTTC	CASSSPGLAGGHEFDIQYF
NA	15	TRBV7-9	TRBD1	TRBJ1-4	TGTGCCAGCAGCATACCGGGACAGGGTTTTGAAAAACTGTTTTTT	CASSIPGQGFEKLFF